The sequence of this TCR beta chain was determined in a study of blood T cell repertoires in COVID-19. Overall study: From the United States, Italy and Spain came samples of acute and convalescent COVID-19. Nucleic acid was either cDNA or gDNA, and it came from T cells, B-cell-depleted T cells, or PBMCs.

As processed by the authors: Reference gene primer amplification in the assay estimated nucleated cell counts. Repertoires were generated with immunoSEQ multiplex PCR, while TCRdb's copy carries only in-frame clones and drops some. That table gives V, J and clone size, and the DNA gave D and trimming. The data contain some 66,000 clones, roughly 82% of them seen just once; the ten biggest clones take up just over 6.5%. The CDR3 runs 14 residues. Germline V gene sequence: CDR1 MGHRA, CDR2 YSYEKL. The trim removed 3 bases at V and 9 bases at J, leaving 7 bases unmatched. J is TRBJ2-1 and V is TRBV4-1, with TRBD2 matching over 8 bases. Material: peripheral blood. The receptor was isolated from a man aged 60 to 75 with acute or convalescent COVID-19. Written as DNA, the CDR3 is TGCGCCAGCAGCCAGTCGGGGGGGCGGATTGAGCAGTTCTTC. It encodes CASSQSGGRIEQFF.